Below, 20 T cell receptor beta chains from the same sample are listed, as sequenced in a study of monozygotic twins with inflammatory bowel disease. From the 5' RACE reads, TCRdb lists one entry per CDR3 protein and no DNA. The sample has around 190,000 distinct CDR3 sequences. Material for sequencing was blood. The receptors originated from a human donor with ulcerative colitis or Crohn's disease, or a healthy co-twin of an affected twin (not recorded which).

V usage is TRBV3-1 and J usage is TRBJ1-1. Germline V CDR1 and CDR2: LGHDT, YNNKEL (reference sequence). The CDR3 has 16 residues. This chain's CDR3 is CASSPNTPTRNTEAFF.

The chain recombines TRBV3-1 with TRBJ1-2. The germline gives CDR1 LGHDT, CDR2 YNNKEL (reference sequence). The CDR3 totals 14 residues. This CDR3 is CASSQGPSGYGYTF. The full variable domain, in which reference TRBV3-1 and TRBJ1-2 provide the parts outside the CDR3, is DTAVSQTPKYLVTQMGNDKSIKCEQNLGHDTMYWYKQDSKKFLKIMFSYNNKELIINETVPNRFSPKSPDKAHLNLHINSLELGDSAVYFCASSQGPSGYGYTFGSGTRLTVV.

J is TRBJ2-1 and V is TRBV5-1; TCRdb selects TRBD2, and the lack of DNA leaves this call unchecked. The CDR3 contains 15 residues. Germline CDR1 is SGHRS and CDR2 is YFSETQ. Here the CDR3 reads CASSPGMASGNEQFF.

This CDR3 reads CSARGRGNTDTQYF. The chain recombines TRBV20-1 with TRBJ2-3; TCRdb's D gene call, TRBD1, goes unchecked for lack of DNA. The CDR3 loop spans 14 amino acids. Looked up from germline, CDR1 is DFQATT and CDR2 is SNEGSKA (reference sequence).

The chain recombines TRBV28 with TRBJ1-2. This CDR3 contains 11 residues. The germline gives CDR1 MDHEN, CDR2 SYDVKM. Here the CDR3 reads CASSFIYGYTF.

The CDR3 loop reads CASSLEGLGLANEQFF. This chain joins TRBV7-8 and TRBJ2-1; TCRdb indicates TRBD2, and absent DNA this call remains unverified. CDR1 and CDR2 from the germline V gene are SGHVS and FQNEAQ. CDR3 length: 16 residues.

This rearrangement joins TRBV6-5 to TRBJ1-1. Germline V gene sequence: CDR1 MNHEY, CDR2 SVGAGI. The CDR3 runs to 12 residues. CDR3 sequence reads: CASSYSGDEAFF.

This sequence joins TRBV7-2 and TRBJ1-1. The CDR3 is 13 amino acids. Germline V CDR1 and CDR2: SGHTA, FQGNSA. The CDR3 is CASSIGTNTEAFF.

The gene calls are TRBV7-2 and TRBJ2-4; TCRdb calls TRBD2, which cannot be checked without DNA. CDR1 is SGHTA and CDR2 is FQGNSA in the germline V gene. The length of the CDR3 is 14 residues. The CDR3 loop is CASSLGRTSFLQYF.

CDR3 amino acids: CASSGRVSGYTF. The chain is built from TRBV18 and TRBJ1-2. The germline V gene has CDR1 KGHSH and CDR2 LQKENI. CDR3 length: 12 amino acids.

The chain couples TRBV18 to TRBJ2-1. Germline assignment: CDR1 KGHSH and CDR2 LQKENI. This CDR3 is built from 16 residues. CDR3 protein: CASSPPTGGTYNEQFF.

The chain employs TRBV5-1 and TRBJ2-2; TCRdb names TRBD1, which stays unverified in the absence of DNA. Germline-derived CDR1 and CDR2 are SGHRS and YFSETQ. This CDR3 region has 18 residues. The CDR3 sequence is CASSLDRGRTSNTGELFF.

The chain carries TRBV7-9 and TRBJ1-1. Germline-derived CDR1 and CDR2 are SEHNR and FQNEAQ (reference sequence). The CDR3 extends over 15 amino acids. The CDR3 loop is CASSLYRQSNTEAFF.

The V and J genes are TRBV5-1 and TRBJ2-1. The CDR3 covers 12 residues. Looked up from germline, CDR1 is SGHRS and CDR2 is YFSETQ. The CDR3 sequence is CASSLAYNEQFF.

This sequence joins TRBV5-1 and TRBJ2-2; TCRdb gives TRBD1 as the D gene, but with no DNA this cannot be confirmed. Germline V gene lookup returns CDR1 SGHRS and CDR2 YFSETQ. This CDR3 contains 15 residues. The CDR3 sequence: CASIAGTGDAGELFF.

The rearrangement uses TRBV5-1 and TRBJ1-1; TCRdb's D gene call, TRBD1, goes unchecked for lack of DNA. Germline V gene data show CDR1 as SGHRS and CDR2 as YFSETQ. The CDR3 length is 15 residues. The CDR3 is CASSLDFQGATEAFF.

V usage is TRBV3-1 and J usage is TRBJ2-7; TCRdb returns TRBD1, unconfirmable since there is no DNA. Germline V gene lookup returns CDR1 LGHDT and CDR2 YNNKEL (reference sequence). The CDR3 covers 14 residues. CDR3 sequence: CASSPSSGGGEQYF.

This chain joins TRBV11-2 and TRBJ1-1. The CDR3 length is 13 residues. The germline V gene encodes CDR1 SGHAT and CDR2 FQNNGV. CDR3 sequence: CASSFAAETEAFF. Complete variable domain (other parts from reference TRBV11-2 and TRBJ1-1): EAGVAQSPRYKIIEKRQSVAFWCNPISGHATLYWYQQILGQGPKLLIQFQNNGVVDDSQLPKDRFSAERLKGVDSTLKIQPAKLEDSAVYLCASSFAAETEAFFGQGTRLTVV.

V gene TRBV5-1 combines with J gene TRBJ2-3; TCRdb selects TRBD1, and the lack of DNA leaves this call unchecked. The germline gives CDR1 SGHRS, CDR2 YFSETQ. The CDR3 is 15 amino acids. CDR3: CASSLMDSNTDTQYF.

This chain links TRBV18 with TRBJ2-1; TCRdb indicates TRBD1, and absent DNA this call remains unverified. The CDR3 length is 16 residues. Per germline, CDR1 KGHSH and CDR2 LQKENI. The CDR3 protein is CASSPPRGAMFHEQFF.